This TCR beta chain was sequenced during a study of T cell responses to AZD1222 COVID-19 vaccine. Germline CDR1 and CDR2: LNHDA and SQIVND (reference sequence). This CDR3 is built from 14 residues. Unmatched junction bases numbered 9, after V lost 8 bases and J lost 8 bases. Produced via immunoSEQ multiplex PCR; TCRdb's table is partial and in-frame only. The table has some 150,000 clones, about 90% seen once. The V and J genes are TRBV19 and TRBJ2-1; TRBD2 matches 10 bases. The input for sequencing was peripheral blood, taken on day 0 of AZD1222 vaccination. This TCR was sampled from an adult in good health. This chain's CDR3 is CASSASGRGDEQFF. The CDR3 DNA reads TGTGCCAGTTCGGCTAGCGGGAGAGGGGATGAGCAGTTCTTC.